The 6 T cell receptor beta chains presented below share a single source sample, sequenced in a study of OX40 agonist ivuxolimab in advanced cancers. Libraries were built with the immunoSEQ multiplex PCR assay. Here the immuneACCESS table is served through TCRdb, limited to in-frame sequences with V and J called. Missing clones are a known gap in these copies; in checked studies unresolved V genes cover under half, and the rest lacks a known reason. This sample lists 90,000 or so clones; 91% were detected once. The ten largest clones add up to roughly 8.7% of the sample. Sample: CD4+ or CD8+ T cells sorted from blood, taken in a trial of the OX40 agonist ivuxolimab. The receptors derive from an adult with an advanced solid tumor such as melanoma, head and neck, liver or kidney cancer.

V and J are TRBV5-4 and TRBJ1-3, with D tentatively TRBD1 (5 bases). V gave up 0 bases and J gave up 2 bases, with 15 bases separating them. The CDR3 runs to 17 residues. Germline V gives CDR1 SGHNT, CDR2 YYREEE (reference sequence). This chain's CDR3 is CASSLAILGGTGNTIYF. The CDR3 DNA sequence: TGTGCCAGCAGCTTGGCCATCTTGGGGGGAACTGGAAACACCATATATTTT.

This sequence joins TRBV30 and TRBJ1-2; D call uncertain. Trimming left V 0 bases short and J 4 bases short, with 15 bases between. CDR3 length equals 15 residues. Looked up from germline, CDR1 is GTSNPN and CDR2 is SVGIG (reference sequence). This chain's CDR3 is CAWSVLGLEAYGYTF. CDR3 nucleotide sequence: TGTGCCTGGAGTGTACTTGGATTGGAGGCCTATGGCTACACCTTC.

The chain combines TRBV30 with TRBJ2-7; D tentatively reads TRBD1 or TRBD2 (6 bases each). The CDR3 is made up of 13 amino acids. Germline CDR1 is GTSNPN and CDR2 is SVGIG (reference sequence). The V and J ends lost 3 bases and 0 bases respectively, with 9 bases between them. CDR3 DNA sequence: TGTGCCTGGAGCGGGGGCGCCTCCTACGAGCAGTACGTC. Amino acid sequence: CAWSGGASYEQYV.

This clone was counted between two and nine times. V is TRBV6-6 and J is TRBJ1-5; D ambiguous. Germline V gene data show CDR1 as MNHNY and CDR2 as SVGAGI (reference sequence). This CDR3 comprises 14 residues. The V end lost 6 bases, the J end lost 0 bases, and 9 bases lay between the germline ends. Written as DNA, the CDR3 is TGTGCCAGCAGGGAACCTTATAGCAATCAGCCCCAGCATTTT. Amino acid sequence: CASREPYSNQPQHF.

J is TRBJ1-2 and V is TRBV28; no definite D call. The CDR3 consists of 15 residues. Trimming stripped 6 bases from V and 7 bases from J, with 21 bases between. Germline V CDR1 and CDR2: MDHEN, SYDVKM. This CDR3 reads CASRARKGGISGYTF. The CDR3 DNA reads as TGTGCCAGCAGGGCGCGGAAGGGAGGGATTAGTGGCTACACCTTC.

The chain uses TRBV9 and TRBJ2-7, with 9 nucleotides matching TRBD1. The V and J ends lost 4 bases and 5 bases, in that order; junction bases with no gene match: 13. The CDR3 runs to 16 residues. Germline V gives CDR1 SGDLS, CDR2 YYNGEE. The CDR3 region is CASSSNLDRGTHEQYF. The CDR3, as DNA: TGTGCCAGCAGCTCAAACCTGGACAGGGGCACCCACGAGCAGTACTTC.